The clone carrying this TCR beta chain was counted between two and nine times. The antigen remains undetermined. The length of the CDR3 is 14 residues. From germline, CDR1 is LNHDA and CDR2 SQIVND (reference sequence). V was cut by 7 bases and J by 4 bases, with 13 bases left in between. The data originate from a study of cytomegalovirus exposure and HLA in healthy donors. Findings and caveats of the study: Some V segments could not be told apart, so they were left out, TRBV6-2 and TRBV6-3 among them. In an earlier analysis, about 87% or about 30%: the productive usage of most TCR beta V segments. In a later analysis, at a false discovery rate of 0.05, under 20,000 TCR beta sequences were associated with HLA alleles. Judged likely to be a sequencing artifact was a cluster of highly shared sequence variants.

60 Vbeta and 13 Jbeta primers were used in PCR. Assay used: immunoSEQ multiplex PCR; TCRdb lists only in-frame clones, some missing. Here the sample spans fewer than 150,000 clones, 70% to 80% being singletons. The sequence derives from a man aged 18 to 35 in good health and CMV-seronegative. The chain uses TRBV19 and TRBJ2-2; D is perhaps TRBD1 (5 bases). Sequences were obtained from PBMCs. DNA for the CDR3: TGTGCCAGTAACGACAGCCCGGGCACCGGGGAGCTGTTTTTT. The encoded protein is CASNDSPGTGELFF. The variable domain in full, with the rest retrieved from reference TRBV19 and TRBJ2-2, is DGGITQSPKYLFRKEGQNVTLSCEQNLNHDAMYWYRQDPGQGLRLIYYSQIVNDFQKGDIAEGYSVSREKKESFPLTVTSAQKNPTAFYLCASNDSPGTGELFFGEGSRLTVL.